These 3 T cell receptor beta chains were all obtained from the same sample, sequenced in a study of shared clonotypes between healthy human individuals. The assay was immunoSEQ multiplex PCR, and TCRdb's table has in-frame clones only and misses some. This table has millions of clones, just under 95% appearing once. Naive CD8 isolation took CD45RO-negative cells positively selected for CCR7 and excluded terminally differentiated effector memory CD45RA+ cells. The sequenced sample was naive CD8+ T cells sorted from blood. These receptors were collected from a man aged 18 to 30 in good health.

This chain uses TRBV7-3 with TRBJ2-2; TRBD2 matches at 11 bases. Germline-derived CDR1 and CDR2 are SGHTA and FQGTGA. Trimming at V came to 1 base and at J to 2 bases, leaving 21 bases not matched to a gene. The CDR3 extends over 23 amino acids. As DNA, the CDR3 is TGTGCCAGCAGCTTAAATCTAGCGGGGGGACGCCGGGTAACTCAAATCAACACCGGGGAGCTGTTTTTT. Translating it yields CASSLNLAGGRRVTQINTGELFF.

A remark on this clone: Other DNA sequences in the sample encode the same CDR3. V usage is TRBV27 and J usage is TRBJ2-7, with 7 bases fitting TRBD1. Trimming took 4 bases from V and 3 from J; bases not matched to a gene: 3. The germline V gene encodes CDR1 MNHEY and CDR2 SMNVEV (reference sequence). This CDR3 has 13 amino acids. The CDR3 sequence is CASSYRGSYEQYF. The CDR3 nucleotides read TGTGCCAGCAGTTACAGGGGCAGCTACGAGCAGTACTTC.

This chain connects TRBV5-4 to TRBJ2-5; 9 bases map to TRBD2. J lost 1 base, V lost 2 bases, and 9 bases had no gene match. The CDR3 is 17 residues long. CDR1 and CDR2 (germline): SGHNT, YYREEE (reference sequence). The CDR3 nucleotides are TGTGCCAGCAGCTTTAGGGGTAGCGGGGGATCCCAAGAGACCCAGTACTTC. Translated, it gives CASSFRGSGGSQETQYF.